These 26 T cell receptor beta chains were sequenced from one sample in a study of synovial regulatory T cells in juvenile arthritis. Only in-frame clones appear in the TCRdb table, and some are missing; sequencing was by immunoSEQ multiplex PCR. The ten top clones account for more than 0.95%, within a sample of 9,000 to 10,000 clones. The sample was Treg cells from blood. Described subset: remaining (HLA-DR-negative) circulating blood Treg cells. The receptors stem from a donor aged 2-30 years with juvenile idiopathic arthritis.

The V gene is TRBV28, the J gene TRBJ1-1. This CDR3 region has 10 residues. No DNA was logged. The germline V gene has CDR1 MDHEN and CDR2 SYDVKM. The CDR3 is CASRAIEAFF. Full variable domain (rest looked up from reference TRBV28 and TRBJ1-1): DVKVTQSSRYLVKRTGEKVFLECVQDMDHENMFWYRQDPGLGLRLIYFSYDVKMKEKGDIPEGYSVSREKKERFSLILESASTNQTSMYLCASRAIEAFFGQGTRLTVV.

The chain recombines TRBV27 with TRBJ2-6; TCRdb designates TRBD1, a call that cannot be tested without DNA. This CDR3 is 15 amino acids long. Only the protein sequence is given. Germline lookup yields CDR1 MNHEY and CDR2 SMNVEV (reference sequence). CDR3 loop: CAKDRGRSGANVLTF.

The J gene is TRBJ2-7, the V gene TRBV28; the TRBD1 assignment by TCRdb is unverifiable without DNA. From germline, CDR1 is MDHEN and CDR2 SYDVKM. The length of the CDR3 is 17 residues. The DNA sequence is not available. The CDR3 loop reads CASRTFGAAGQGYEQYF.

The chain links TRBV29-1 to TRBJ2-7; TCRdb calls TRBD2, which cannot be checked without DNA. Germline CDR1 is SQVTM and CDR2 is ANQGSEA. The length of the CDR3 is 13 residues. No DNA sequence was recorded. CDR3 region: CSASLSGTYEQYF.

The genes are TRBV19 and TRBJ1-2; TCRdb's D call of TRBD1 is untestable without DNA. Germline lookup yields CDR1 LNHDA and CDR2 SQIVND (reference sequence). The CDR3 has 14 residues. Only the protein sequence is given. CDR3 protein: CASSTRGQGAPSRF.

This sequence joins TRBV5-5 and TRBJ2-7; without DNA, the TCRdb call of TRBD2 cannot be checked. CDR1 is SGHKS and CDR2 is YYEKEE in the germline V gene (reference sequence). The CDR3 sequence is 14 residues long. No DNA was logged. The CDR3: CASSLVGSVYEQYF.

CDR3 protein: CASSPLGTSGRIEQFF. The chain is built from TRBV18 and TRBJ2-1; the D call of TRBD2 rests on TCRdb alone, since no DNA is present to check it. Germline CDR1 reads KGHSH; CDR2 reads LQKENI. The CDR3 has 16 residues. Nucleotide data are not available. The full variable domain, its missing parts supplied by reference TRBV18 and TRBJ2-1, is NAGVMQNPRHLVRRRGQEARLRCSPMKGHSHVYWYRQLPEEGLKFMVYLQKENIIDESGMPKERFSAEFPKEGPSILRIQQVVRGDSAAYFCASSPLGTSGRIEQFFGPGTRLTVL.

By frequency, this clone is medium-sized. The chain has TRBV5-5 and TRBJ1-3. In germline, CDR1 is SGHKS, CDR2 YYEKEE (reference sequence). This CDR3 has 12 residues. The coding DNA is unavailable. The CDR3 is CASRSPGNTIYF. The whole variable domain, filled in from reference TRBV5-5 and TRBJ1-3, reads DAGVTQSPTHLIKTRGQQVTLRCSPISGHKSVSWYQQVLGQGPQFIFQYYEKEERGRGNFPDRFSARQFPNYSSELNVNALLLGDSALYLCASRSPGNTIYFGEGSWLTVV.

The chain is built from TRBV28 and TRBJ2-7; the D call of TRBD2 rests on TCRdb alone, since no DNA is present to check it. The CDR3 consists of 15 residues. No DNA has been recorded. Germline V lookup: CDR1 MDHEN, CDR2 SYDVKM. CDR3 sequence: CASSGRLALRGEQYF. The complete variable domain, with remaining parts taken from reference TRBV28 and TRBJ2-7, reads DVKVTQSSRYLVKRTGEKVFLECVQDMDHENMFWYRQDPGLGLRLIYFSYDVKMKEKGDIPEGYSVSREKKERFSLILESASTNQTSMYLCASSGRLALRGEQYFGPGTRLTVT.

The chain carries TRBV16 and TRBJ2-1. This CDR3 is built from 15 residues. Only the protein is available. Germline CDR1 and CDR2: KGHSY and FQNENV. CDR3: CASSQIFVGRGEQFF.

This chain connects TRBV19 to TRBJ2-3; TCRdb outputs TRBD2, but without DNA this stays unchecked. In germline, CDR1 is LNHDA, CDR2 SQIVND (reference sequence). The CDR3 covers 16 residues. No coding sequence is recorded. Here the CDR3 reads CASSIGTSGTTDTQYF.

The chain uses TRBV5-4 and TRBJ1-2. The germline CDR1 and CDR2 sequences are SGHNT and YYREEE (reference sequence). The CDR3 length is 14 residues. There is no recorded DNA. CDR3 loop: CATRAWEGIYGYTF.

The J gene is TRBJ2-1, the V gene TRBV6-6; TCRdb's assignment of TRBD1 cannot be checked, as there is no DNA. Germline V gives CDR1 MNHNY, CDR2 SVGAGI (reference sequence). This CDR3 has 16 amino acids. No DNA accompanies this entry. The CDR3 reads CASSFGQGVTYNEQFF.

This rearrangement joins TRBV2 to TRBJ2-2; TCRdb's D gene call, TRBD1, goes unchecked for lack of DNA. From germline, CDR1 is SNHLY and CDR2 FYNNEI. CDR3 size: 18 residues. Only the protein is available. The CDR3 reads CASSSGQGSPINTGELFF.

This rearrangement joins TRBV19 to TRBJ1-1; TCRdb's D call of TRBD1 is untestable without DNA. CDR1 and CDR2 (germline): LNHDA, SQIVND (reference sequence). The CDR3 has 15 residues. This entry has no DNA. The CDR3 sequence: CASSSYRGLTTEAFF.

The chain couples TRBV7-2 to TRBJ1-3; with no DNA, the TCRdb D assignment of TRBD1 cannot be verified. The CDR3 has 16 residues. DNA is not recorded here. Germline CDR1 is SGHTA and CDR2 is FQGNSA. CDR3 protein: CASSHPSQGSGNTIYF.

The genes are TRBV4-1 and TRBJ2-7; lacking DNA, the TRBD2 call made by TCRdb goes unchecked. Germline assignment: CDR1 MGHRA and CDR2 YSYEKL. The CDR3 has 16 amino acids. The DNA is unrecorded. CDR3 in amino acids: CASSQDEGTIIYEQYF.

The CDR3 sequence is CASSETTLAGGGETQYF. The chain couples TRBV4-1 to TRBJ2-5; the D call from TCRdb, TRBD2, cannot be confirmed without DNA. Germline V gene sequence: CDR1 MGHRA, CDR2 YSYEKL. The CDR3 runs to 17 residues. No DNA is given.

The chain recombines TRBV28 with TRBJ1-1; TCRdb's D call, TRBD1, is unchecked because there is no DNA. The CDR3 runs 12 residues. The entry carries no DNA sequence. CDR1 and CDR2 from the germline V gene are MDHEN and SYDVKM. The chain's CDR3 is CASRTGWTEAFF.

V is TRBV19 and J is TRBJ2-1; TCRdb lists TRBD2, though no DNA is available to test this call. Germline lookup yields CDR1 LNHDA and CDR2 SQIVND (reference sequence). The CDR3 loop spans 15 amino acids. No nucleotide data were recorded. This CDR3 reads CASRTSGRHYNEQFF.

This rearrangement joins TRBV29-1 to TRBJ2-7; the D call from TCRdb, TRBD2, cannot be confirmed without DNA. Germline V gene sequence: CDR1 SQVTM, CDR2 ANQGSEA. This CDR3 region has 13 residues. Only the protein is available. CDR3 loop: CSVGDGRYYEQYF.

The J gene is TRBJ2-5, the V gene TRBV5-4. Germline values: CDR1 SGHNT, CDR2 YYREEE (reference sequence). CDR3 length: 14 residues. No DNA is listed. This CDR3 is CASSLSGTEETQYF.

This chain connects TRBV5-1 to TRBJ1-2. In germline, CDR1 is SGHRS, CDR2 YFSETQ. The length of the CDR3 is 14 residues. The coding DNA is unavailable. CDR3 sequence reads: CASSIGRGAGGYTF. Variable domain in full (rest from reference TRBV5-1 and TRBJ1-2): KAGVTQTPRYLIKTRGQQVTLSCSPISGHRSVSWYQQTPGQGLQFLFEYFSETQRNKGNFPGRFSGRQFSNSRSEMNVSTLELGDSALYLCASSIGRGAGGYTFGSGTRLTVV.

The chain couples TRBV7-6 to TRBJ1-1. CDR3 length equals 12 residues. No DNA is given. Germline CDR1 reads SGHVS; CDR2 reads FNYEAQ. CDR3 loop: CASSSAGIEAFF.

This rearrangement joins TRBV5-1 to TRBJ2-4; the D call of TRBD1 rests on TCRdb alone, since no DNA is present to check it. The CDR3 runs to 15 residues. Only the protein is available. Per the germline V gene, CDR1 is SGHRS and CDR2 is YFSETQ. The CDR3: CASSVGAGLENIQYF.

The V call is TRBV6-5, the J call TRBJ2-7; TCRdb's assignment of TRBD1 cannot be checked, as there is no DNA. Germline loops: CDR1 MNHEY, CDR2 SVGAGI. This CDR3 is built from 15 residues. No DNA has been recorded. The CDR3 loop reads CASRIGGLNSYEQYF.